Below, 25 T cell receptor beta chains from the same sample are listed, as sequenced in a study of blood T cell repertoires in COVID-19. Sequencing used immunoSEQ multiplex PCR; TCRdb keeps in-frame clones, though not all of them. The sample records 65,000 to 85,000 clones, around 74% being singletons. The material sequenced was peripheral blood. These receptors all stem from a woman of 80 years or more with active or convalescent COVID-19.

In its sample, this clone was seen once. V and J are TRBV4-1 and TRBJ1-1, with 7 bases matching TRBD1. Losses at the gene ends were 3 bases for V and 8 bases for J; bases not matched to a gene: 15. CDR3 length: 16 amino acids. CDR1 is MGHRA, CDR2 YSYEKL, per germline. CDR3 amino acids: CASSHPEGALRGEAFF. The DNA for the CDR3 is TGCGCCAGCAGCCATCCGGAGGGGGCACTCCGGGGGGAAGCTTTCTTT.

In this sample, this clone turned up a few times. The chain couples TRBV19 to TRBJ2-4; D not resolved. The ends were cut back, 6 bases at V and 1 base at J, with 16 bases in the middle. The CDR3 loop spans 16 amino acids. Germline V lookup: CDR1 LNHDA, CDR2 SQIVND (reference sequence). The CDR3 protein is CASSSYPGAAKNIQYF. The CDR3 DNA follows: TGTGCCAGTAGCTCATATCCAGGCGCCGCCAAAAACATTCAGTACTTC.

J is TRBJ1-1 and V is TRBV19; D call uncertain. The CDR3 length is 14 residues. V dropped 5 bases and J dropped 3 bases, with 13 bases sitting between them. CDR1 is LNHDA, CDR2 SQIVND, per germline (reference sequence). CDR3 nucleotides: TGTGCCAGTAGTTCCCGTGACGGGGACACTGAAGCTTTCTTT. Amino acids: CASSSRDGDTEAFF.

J is TRBJ2-1 and V is TRBV29-1; 11 positions agree with TRBD1. Germline values: CDR1 SQVTM, CDR2 ANQGSEA. The V and J ends lost 7 bases and 6 bases, in that order; junction bases with no gene match: 11. The CDR3 loop spans 15 amino acids. CDR3 residues: CSAARDRGEVNEQFF. CDR3 DNA: TGCAGCGCAGCTCGGGACAGGGGGGAGGTCAATGAGCAGTTCTTC.

This clone was seen a handful of times. CDR3: CASSFLQGEQYF. The CDR3 nucleotides are TGTGCCAGCAGCTTTCTTCAGGGCGAGCAGTACTTC. The chain has TRBV7-9 and TRBJ2-7; D possibly corresponds to TRBD1 (5 bases). V lost 3 bases, J lost 6 bases, and 9 bases lay in between. The CDR3 loop spans 12 amino acids. CDR1 and CDR2 from the germline V gene are SEHNR and FQNEAQ (reference sequence).

The J gene is TRBJ1-6, the V gene TRBV7-2; 10 nucleotides agree with TRBD1. The CDR3 totals 18 residues. CDR1 is SGHTA and CDR2 is FQGNSA in the germline V gene. Trimming took 2 bases from V and 9 from J; bases not matched to a gene: 13. CDR3: CASSLTKTSGTGVSPLHF. The DNA for the CDR3 is TGTGCCAGCAGCTTAACCAAAACATCCGGGACAGGGGTTTCACCCCTCCACTTT.

The rearrangement joins TRBV6-2 or TRBV6-3 to TRBJ1-2; D not certain. Germline V gene lookup returns CDR1 MNHEY and CDR2 SVGEGT. The CDR3 has 15 amino acids. V lost 0 bases, J lost 3 bases, and 11 bases lay in between. In nucleotides, the CDR3 is TGTGCCAGCAGTTACTCGATCCCCGGGGACTATGGCTACACCTTC. Encoded protein: CASSYSIPGDYGYTF.

The chain recombines TRBV18 with TRBJ2-2, with 8 nucleotides matching TRBD1. The germline gives CDR1 KGHSH, CDR2 LQKENI. The CDR3 is 16 residues long. The ends lost 4 bases at V and 0 bases at J; junction bases unmatched: 4. CDR3 nucleotide sequence: TGTGCCAGCTCACTCAGGGGGCCGACGAACACCGGGGAGCTGTTTTTT. This gives the protein CASSLRGPTNTGELFF.

The chain joins TRBV7-6 to TRBJ1-5; 12 nucleotides line up with TRBD1. CDR1 is SGHVS and CDR2 is FNYEAQ in the germline V gene. The CDR3 is 16 amino acids. V lost 3 bases to trimming and J lost 4 bases; unmatched junction nucleotides: 4. DNA for the CDR3: TGTGCCAGCAGCTTGGGGACAGGGGGCGCGAATCAGCCCCAGCATTTT. It codes for CASSLGTGGANQPQHF.

This chain connects TRBV19 to TRBJ1-1; 7 bases align to TRBD1. This CDR3 has 15 amino acids. The germline V gene has CDR1 LNHDA and CDR2 SQIVND (reference sequence). V lost 3 bases and J lost 1; bases outside the gene matches: 5. As DNA, the CDR3 is TGTGCCAGTAGTATTGACAGGGCGACGAACACTGAAGCTTTCTTT. Protein sequence: CASSIDRATNTEAFF.

This sequence joins TRBV7-2 and TRBJ2-1; 7 nucleotides match TRBD2. The junction had 4 bases not matched to a gene; V was cut back by 4 bases and J by 1 base. Germline lookup yields CDR1 SGHTA and CDR2 FQGNSA. The CDR3 extends over 15 amino acids. The CDR3 loop reads CASSSLAVSYNEQFF. For the CDR3, the DNA is TGTGCCAGCAGCTCCCTAGCGGTATCCTACAATGAGCAGTTCTTC.

This sequence joins TRBV3-1 (or the pseudogene TRBV3-2) and TRBJ2-2; tentative D call: TRBD1 (6 bases). The CDR3 spans 15 residues. V was pared by 0 bases and J by 3 bases, with 8 bases between. Germline V gives CDR1 LGHDT, CDR2 YNNKEL (reference sequence). The CDR3 loop reads CASSQEQGHTGELFF. The CDR3 bases are TGTGCCAGCAGCCAAGAACAGGGCCACACCGGGGAGCTGTTTTTT.

The chain joins TRBV10-1 to TRBJ2-2, with 8 bases lining up with TRBD2. The CDR3 spans 16 residues. J was trimmed by 4 bases and V by 3 bases; bases with no gene match: 7. Germline CDR1 reads WNHNN; CDR2 reads SYGVQD (reference sequence). In DNA form, the CDR3 reads TGCGCCAGCAGTGAACGAAGCGGGGGTCGCACCGGGGAGCTGTTTTTT. Amino acid sequence: CASSERSGGRTGELFF.

CDR3 amino acids: CASSLYNGGRAYEQYF. CDR3 bases: TGTGCCAGCAGCTTATACAACGGTGGGAGGGCTTACGAGCAGTACTTC. The chain uses TRBV7-9 and TRBJ2-7; 7 bases agree with TRBD2. Germline values: CDR1 SEHNR, CDR2 FQNEAQ (reference sequence). The V segment lost 2 bases and the J segment 4 bases; nucleotides outside the gene matches: 11. The CDR3 has 16 residues.

The J gene is TRBJ2-3, the V gene TRBV5-1, with 12 bases lining up with TRBD1. The J segment lost 7 bases and the V segment lost 0 bases, leaving 18 bases of the junction unmatched. CDR1 and CDR2 from the germline V gene are SGHRS and YFSETQ. The CDR3 is 20 residues long. CDR3 coding DNA: TGCGCCAGCAGCTTGGTGGGACAGGGGGCGTCTAGCGGGGTTTCAAATACGCAGTATTTT. It translates to CASSLVGQGASSGVSNTQYF.

The chain recombines TRBV5-1 with TRBJ1-2; 9 bases align to TRBD1. This CDR3 is 14 amino acids long. V gave up 4 bases and J gave up 6 bases; unmatched junction bases: 7. In germline, CDR1 is SGHRS, CDR2 YFSETQ. The CDR3 DNA reads as TGCGCCAGCAGCCTCCGGGACAGGGAAAATGGCTACACCTTC. Translating gives CASSLRDRENGYTF.

The chain couples TRBV20-1 to TRBJ2-3, with 9 bases fitting TRBD2. Trimming removed 3 bases from V and 2 bases from J; junction bases left unmatched: 6. Germline V gene sequence: CDR1 DFQATT, CDR2 SNEGSKA (reference sequence). The CDR3 is made up of 15 amino acids. CDR3 loop: CSASVAGGITDTQYF. In DNA form, the CDR3 reads TGCAGTGCTAGTGTCGCGGGAGGGATCACAGATACGCAGTATTTT.

This rearrangement joins TRBV6-5 to TRBJ1-1; a possible D gene is TRBD1 (6 bases). CDR1 and CDR2 (germline): MNHEY, SVGAGI. V was shortened by 6 bases and J by 5 bases, with 16 bases between the two germline ends. This CDR3 is built from 14 residues. CDR3 region: CASSQGHRGTEAFF. The CDR3 DNA is TGTGCCAGCAGCCAGGGACACCGCGGAACTGAAGCTTTCTTT.

The V and J genes are TRBV18 and TRBJ2-7, with 10 bases matching TRBD2. Looked up from germline, CDR1 is KGHSH and CDR2 is LQKENI. Trimming cost V 2 bases and J 2 bases; bases outside gene matches: 3. This CDR3 contains 15 residues. Here the CDR3 reads CASSPGLAVTYEQYF. CDR3 coding DNA: TGTGCCAGCTCACCAGGACTAGCGGTTACCTACGAGCAGTACTTC.

The CDR3 reads CASSQAGQGINYGYTF. The CDR3, as DNA: TGCGCCAGCAGCCAGGCAGGACAGGGGATCAACTATGGCTACACCTTC. The chain couples TRBV4-1 to TRBJ1-2; TRBD1 matches at 9 bases. Trimming took 3 bases from V and 2 from J; bases not matched to a gene: 7. Germline-derived CDR1 and CDR2 are MGHRA and YSYEKL. The CDR3 spans 16 residues.

The chain has TRBV19 and TRBJ2-3; D might be TRBD2 (6 bases). There are 15 residues in the CDR3. CDR1 LNHDA and CDR2 SQIVND come from the germline V gene (reference sequence). The V gene lost 8 bases and the J gene lost 2 bases, with 17 bases spanning the gap. The CDR3 loop is CASAPGLRTTDTQYF. CDR3 nucleotide sequence: TGTGCCAGTGCCCCGGGACTTCGGACCACAGATACGCAGTATTTT.

This clone was counted a single time. J is TRBJ2-7 and V is TRBV4-3; TRBD1 aligns across 9 bases. The CDR3 loop spans 15 amino acids. The J segment lost 4 bases and the V segment lost 1 base, leaving 5 bases of the junction unmatched. CDR1 LGHNA and CDR2 YSLEER come from the germline V gene. CDR3 loop: CASSQARTGVYEQYF. CDR3 DNA sequence: TGCGCCAGCAGCCAAGCCCGGACAGGGGTGTACGAGCAGTACTTC.

The table lists this clone with a few counts. Here the CDR3 DNA reads TGTGCCAGCAGCTTGGGGGGGCTCGACACTGAAGCTTTCTTT. This encodes CASSLGGLDTEAFF. J is TRBJ1-1 and V is TRBV5-6; possibly TRBD1 for D (6 bases). Germline assignment: CDR1 SGHDT and CDR2 YYEEEE. CDR3 length: 14 amino acids. V was clipped by 0 bases and J by 3 bases, with 9 bases between them.

This chain links TRBV10-1 with TRBJ1-3; 9 bases line up with TRBD1. This CDR3 region has 16 residues. J was trimmed by 0 bases and V by 3 bases; bases with no gene match: 3. Germline V CDR1 and CDR2: WNHNN, SYGVQD (reference sequence). CDR3 amino acids: CASSEGQGISGNTIYF. CDR3 coding DNA: TGCGCCAGCAGTGAAGGACAGGGGATCTCTGGAAACACCATATATTTT.

The chain recombines TRBV6-2 or TRBV6-3 with TRBJ2-1; 10 nucleotides match TRBD1. Germline CDR1 is MNHEY and CDR2 is SVGEGT. J was trimmed by 6 bases and V by 2 bases; bases with no gene match: 10. The CDR3 consists of 17 residues. CDR3 bases: TGTGCCAGCAGTTACGGGCCGGGACAGGGGTCACGCAATGAGCAGTTCTTC. As protein: CASSYGPGQGSRNEQFF.